This TCR beta chain was sequenced during a study of cytomegalovirus exposure and HLA in healthy donors. Notes on the study in general: A list of 150 or so TCR beta chains associated with cytomegalovirus was given. An Asian-associated ancestry cluster reportedly showed fewer N-insertions than the roughly 670-donor mean in a later analysis.

Primers included in the PCR were 60 Vbeta and 13 Jbeta primers. The assay was immunoSEQ multiplex PCR, and TCRdb's table has in-frame clones only and misses some. The sample comprises about 170,000 clones, approximately 70% of which are singletons, and 5.4% rests with the top ten. To note about this clone: Its antigen is unknown.

The sample comprised PBMCs. This TCR derives from a woman aged 18-29 years in good health and CMV-seropositive.

For the CDR3, the DNA is TGTGCCAGCAGCTTGGAACTAGCGGGGGGTGGGGATACGCAGTATTTT. This encodes CASSLELAGGGDTQYF. The chain is built from TRBV5-4 and TRBJ2-3; 12 nucleotides match TRBD2. V lost 0 bases to trimming and J lost 6 bases; unmatched junction nucleotides: 5. CDR1 is SGHNT and CDR2 is YYREEE in the germline V gene (reference sequence). This CDR3 has 16 amino acids.